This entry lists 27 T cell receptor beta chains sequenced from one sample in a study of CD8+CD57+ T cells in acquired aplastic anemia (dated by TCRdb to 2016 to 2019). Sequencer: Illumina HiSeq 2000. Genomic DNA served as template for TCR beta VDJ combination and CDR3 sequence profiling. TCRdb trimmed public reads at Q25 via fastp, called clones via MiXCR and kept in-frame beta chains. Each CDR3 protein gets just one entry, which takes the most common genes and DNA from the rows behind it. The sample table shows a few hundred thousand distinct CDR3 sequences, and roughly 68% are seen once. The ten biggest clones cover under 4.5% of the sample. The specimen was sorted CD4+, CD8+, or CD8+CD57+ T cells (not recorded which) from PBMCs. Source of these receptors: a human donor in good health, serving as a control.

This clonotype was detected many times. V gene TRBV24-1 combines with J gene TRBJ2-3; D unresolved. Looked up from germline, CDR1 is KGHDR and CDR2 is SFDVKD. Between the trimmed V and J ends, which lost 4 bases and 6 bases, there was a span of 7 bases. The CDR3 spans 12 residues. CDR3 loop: CATSDDHDTQYF. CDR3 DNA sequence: TGTGCCACCAGTGACGATCACGATACGCAGTATTTT.

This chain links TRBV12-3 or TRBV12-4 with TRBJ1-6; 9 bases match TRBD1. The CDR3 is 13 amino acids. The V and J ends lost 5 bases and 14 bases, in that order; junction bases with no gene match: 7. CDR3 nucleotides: TGTGCCAGCAGTAGCAAGGGACAGGGCACCCTCCACTTT. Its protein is CASSSKGQGTLHF.

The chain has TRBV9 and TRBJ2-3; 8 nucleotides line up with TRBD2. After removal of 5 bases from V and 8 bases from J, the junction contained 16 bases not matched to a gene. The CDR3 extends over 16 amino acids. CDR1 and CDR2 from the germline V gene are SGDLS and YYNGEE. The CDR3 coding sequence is TGTGCCAGCAGACGACGCGGGGGGTACCGGGGAGCTACGCAGTATTTT. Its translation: CASRRRGGYRGATQYF.

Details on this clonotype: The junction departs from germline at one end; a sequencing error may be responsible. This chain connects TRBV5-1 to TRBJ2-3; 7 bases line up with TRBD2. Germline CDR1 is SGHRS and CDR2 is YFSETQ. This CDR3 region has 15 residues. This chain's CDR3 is CASSLAGDYTHTQYF. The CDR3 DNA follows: TGCGCCAGCAGCTTGGCCGGGGACTACACACATACGCAGTATTTT.

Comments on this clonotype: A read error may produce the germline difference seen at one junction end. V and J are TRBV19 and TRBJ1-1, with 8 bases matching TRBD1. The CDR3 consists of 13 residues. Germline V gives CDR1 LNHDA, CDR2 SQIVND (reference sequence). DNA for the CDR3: TGTGCCAGTAGTCGACCAGGGGGCAACGAAGCGTACTTC. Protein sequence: CASSRPGGNEAYF.

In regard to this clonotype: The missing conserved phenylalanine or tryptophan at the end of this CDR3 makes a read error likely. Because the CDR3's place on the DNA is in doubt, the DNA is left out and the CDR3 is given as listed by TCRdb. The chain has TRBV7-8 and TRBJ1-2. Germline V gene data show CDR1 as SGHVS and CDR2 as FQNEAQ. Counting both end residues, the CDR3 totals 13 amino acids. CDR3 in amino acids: CASSTGCSGDNTH.

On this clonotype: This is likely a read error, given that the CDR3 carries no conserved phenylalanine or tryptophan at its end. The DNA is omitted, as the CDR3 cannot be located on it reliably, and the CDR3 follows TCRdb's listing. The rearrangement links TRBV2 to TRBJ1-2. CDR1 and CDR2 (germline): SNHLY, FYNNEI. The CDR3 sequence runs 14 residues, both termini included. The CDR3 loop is CASSDQGRPGAYNS.

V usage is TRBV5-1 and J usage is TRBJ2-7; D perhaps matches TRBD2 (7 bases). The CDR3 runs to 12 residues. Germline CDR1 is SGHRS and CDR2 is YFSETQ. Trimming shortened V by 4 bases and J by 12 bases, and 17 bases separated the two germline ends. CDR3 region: CASSRGGGDTYF. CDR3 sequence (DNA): TGCGCCAGCAGCAGGGGGGGCGGCGACACGTACTTC.

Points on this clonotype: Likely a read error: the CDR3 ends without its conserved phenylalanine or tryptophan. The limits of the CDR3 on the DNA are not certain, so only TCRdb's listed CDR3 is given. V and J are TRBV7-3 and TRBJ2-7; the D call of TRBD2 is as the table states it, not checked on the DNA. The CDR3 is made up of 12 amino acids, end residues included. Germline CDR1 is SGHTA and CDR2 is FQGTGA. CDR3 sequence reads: CASRQAGDEKYS.

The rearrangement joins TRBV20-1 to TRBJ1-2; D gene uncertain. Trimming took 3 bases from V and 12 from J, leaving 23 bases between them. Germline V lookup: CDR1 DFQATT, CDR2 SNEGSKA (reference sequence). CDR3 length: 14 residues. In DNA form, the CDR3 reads TGCAGTGCTAGTCGTTTGGCCATAAGCTCTGGAAACACCTTC. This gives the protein CSASRLAISSGNTF.

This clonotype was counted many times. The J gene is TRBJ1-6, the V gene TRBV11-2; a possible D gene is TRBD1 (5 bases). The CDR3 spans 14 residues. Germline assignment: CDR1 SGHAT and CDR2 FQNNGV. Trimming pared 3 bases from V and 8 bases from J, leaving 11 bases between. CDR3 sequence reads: CASSFQDTDSPLHF. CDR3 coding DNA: TGTGCCAGCAGCTTTCAGGACACGGATTCACCCCTCCACTTT.

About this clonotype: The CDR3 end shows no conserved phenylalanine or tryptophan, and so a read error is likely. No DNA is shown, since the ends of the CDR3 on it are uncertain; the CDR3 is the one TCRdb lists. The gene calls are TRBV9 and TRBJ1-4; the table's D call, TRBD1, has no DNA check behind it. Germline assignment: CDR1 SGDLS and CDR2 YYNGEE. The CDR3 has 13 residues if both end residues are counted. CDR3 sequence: CASSGGNRGRGAI.

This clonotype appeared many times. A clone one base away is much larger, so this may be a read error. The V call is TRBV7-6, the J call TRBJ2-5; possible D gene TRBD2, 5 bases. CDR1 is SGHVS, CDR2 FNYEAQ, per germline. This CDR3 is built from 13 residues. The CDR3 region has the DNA TGTGCCGGCAGCTTAGCGTCGGACTGGATCCAGTACTTC. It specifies CAGSLASDWIQYF.

The CDR3: CASSIALGGTEAFF. CDR3 sequence (DNA): TGTGCCAGTAGTATAGCCCTGGGAGGGACTGAAGCTTTCTTT. The chain carries TRBV19 and TRBJ1-1; D is unresolved. CDR3 length equals 14 residues. CDR1 is LNHDA, CDR2 SQIVND, per germline (reference sequence). V gave up 1 base and J gave up 5 bases, with 11 bases separating them.

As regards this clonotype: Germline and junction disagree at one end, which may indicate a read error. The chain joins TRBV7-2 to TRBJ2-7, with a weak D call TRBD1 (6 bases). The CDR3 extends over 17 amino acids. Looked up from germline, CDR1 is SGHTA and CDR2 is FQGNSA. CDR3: CASSLSPARGHTREQYF. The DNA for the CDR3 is TGCGCCAGCAGCTTGTCCCCCGCCAGGGGCCACACCCGCGAGCAGTACTTC.

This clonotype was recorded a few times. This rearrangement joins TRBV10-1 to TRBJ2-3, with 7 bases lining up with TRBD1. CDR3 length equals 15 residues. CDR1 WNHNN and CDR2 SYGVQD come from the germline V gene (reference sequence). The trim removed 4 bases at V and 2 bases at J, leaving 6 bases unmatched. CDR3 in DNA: TGCGCCAGCAGTGGACAGGGATGGGCCACAGATACGCAGTATTTT. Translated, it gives CASSGQGWATDTQYF.

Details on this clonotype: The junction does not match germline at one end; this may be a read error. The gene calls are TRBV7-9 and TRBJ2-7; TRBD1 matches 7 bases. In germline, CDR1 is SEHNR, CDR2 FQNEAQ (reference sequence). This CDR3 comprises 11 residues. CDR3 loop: CASRRQGKEYF. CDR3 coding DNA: TGTGCCAGCAGAAGACAGGGCAAGGAGTATTTC.

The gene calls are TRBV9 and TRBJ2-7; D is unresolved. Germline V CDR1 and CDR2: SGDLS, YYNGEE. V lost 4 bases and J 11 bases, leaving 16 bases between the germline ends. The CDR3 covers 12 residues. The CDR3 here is CASSLEANAEYF. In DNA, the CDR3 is TGTGCCAGCAGCCTGGAAGCCAACGCGGAGTACTTC.

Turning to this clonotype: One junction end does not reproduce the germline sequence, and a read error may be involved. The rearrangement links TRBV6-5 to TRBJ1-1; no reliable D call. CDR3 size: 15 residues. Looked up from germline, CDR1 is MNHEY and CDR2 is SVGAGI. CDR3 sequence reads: CAGSYLSRLNTEAFF. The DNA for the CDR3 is TGTGCCGGCAGTTATCTCTCTAGGCTGAACACTGAAGCTTTCTTC.

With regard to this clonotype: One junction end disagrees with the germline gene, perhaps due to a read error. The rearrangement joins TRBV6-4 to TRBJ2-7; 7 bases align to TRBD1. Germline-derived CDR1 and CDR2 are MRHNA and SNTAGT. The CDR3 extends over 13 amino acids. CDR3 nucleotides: TGTGTCAGCAGTTTTGACAGGGTAGGGGAGCAGTACTTC. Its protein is CVSSFDRVGEQYF.

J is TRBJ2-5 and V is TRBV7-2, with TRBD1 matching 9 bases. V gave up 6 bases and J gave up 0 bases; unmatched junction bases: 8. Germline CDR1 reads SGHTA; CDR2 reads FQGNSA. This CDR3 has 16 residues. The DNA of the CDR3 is TGTGCCAGCAGTCTAAGCGGGACAGGGAACCAAGAGACCCAGTACTTC. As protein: CASSLSGTGNQETQYF.

CDR3 nucleotides: TGCAGTGCTAGAGGGCTCAGGGCTAGTTCCTGGGTACAATCTGAGCAGTTCTTC. Translation gives CSARGLRASSWVQSEQFF. The chain links TRBV20-1 to TRBJ2-1; D is perhaps TRBD1 (5 bases). With 1 base removed from V and 9 bases from J, the gap between germline ends came to 28 bases. The germline V gene encodes CDR1 DFQATT and CDR2 SNEGSKA (reference sequence). This CDR3 is 18 amino acids long.

The CDR3 coding sequence is TGTGCCACCAGTGAGCACAGGGATGATTGCAATGAGCAGTTCTTC. Translation gives CATSEHRDDCNEQFF. J is TRBJ2-1 and V is TRBV24-1, with D tentatively TRBD1 (6 bases). This CDR3 has 15 amino acids. The V end was cut by 4 bases, the J end by 6 bases, with 15 bases between. CDR1 and CDR2 from the germline V gene are KGHDR and SFDVKD.

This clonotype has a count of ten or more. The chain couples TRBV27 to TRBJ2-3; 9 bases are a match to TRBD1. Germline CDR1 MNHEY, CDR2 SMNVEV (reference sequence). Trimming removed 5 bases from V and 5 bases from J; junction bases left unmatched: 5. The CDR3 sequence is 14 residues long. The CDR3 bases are TGTGCCAGCAGTAAAGGACAGGGGTTAGATACGCAGTATTTT. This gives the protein CASSKGQGLDTQYF.

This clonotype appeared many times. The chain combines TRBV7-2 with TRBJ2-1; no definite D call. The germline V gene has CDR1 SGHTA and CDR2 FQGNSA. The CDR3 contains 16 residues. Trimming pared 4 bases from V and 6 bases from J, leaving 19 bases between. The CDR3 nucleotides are TGTGCCAGCAGCTCGGGTCAGCCTGGAACGTTCAATGAGCAGTTCTTC. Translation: CASSSGQPGTFNEQFF. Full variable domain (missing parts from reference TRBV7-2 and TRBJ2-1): GAGVSQSPSNKVTEKGKDVELRCDPISGHTALYWYRQSLGQGLEFLIYFQGNSAPDKSGLPSDRFSAERTGGSVSTLTIQRTQQEDSAVYLCASSSGQPGTFNEQFFGPGTRLTVL.

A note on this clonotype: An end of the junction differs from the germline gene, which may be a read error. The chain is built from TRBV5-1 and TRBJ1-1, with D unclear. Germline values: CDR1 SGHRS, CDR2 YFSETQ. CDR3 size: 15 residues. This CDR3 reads CASSLRDTVLTEAFF. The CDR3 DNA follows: TGTGCCAGCAGCTTGAGAGACACAGTACTCACTGAAGCTTTCTTT.

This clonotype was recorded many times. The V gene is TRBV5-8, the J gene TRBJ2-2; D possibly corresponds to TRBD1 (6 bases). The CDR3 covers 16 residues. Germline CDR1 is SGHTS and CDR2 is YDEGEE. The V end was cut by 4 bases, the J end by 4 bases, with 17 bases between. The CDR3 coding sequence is TGTGCCAGCAGCGTGAAGACAGGAGCGAGCACCGGGGAGCTGTTTTTT. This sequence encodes CASSVKTGASTGELFF.